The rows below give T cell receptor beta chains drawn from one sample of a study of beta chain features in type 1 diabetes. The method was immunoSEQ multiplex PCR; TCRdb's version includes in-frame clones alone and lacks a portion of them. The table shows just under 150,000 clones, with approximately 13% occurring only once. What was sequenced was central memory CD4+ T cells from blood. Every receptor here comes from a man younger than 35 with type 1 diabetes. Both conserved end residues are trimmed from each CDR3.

CDR3aa: ASSLRSGSGPGDEQY
j_gene: TRBJ2-7
v_gene: TRBV5-4

CDR3aa: ASSSSGGLYEQY
j_gene: TRBJ2-7
v_gene: TRBV5-1

CDR3aa: ASSGVLDSPLH
j_gene: TRBJ1-6
v_gene: TRBV5-1

CDR3aa: ASSEWGRQETQY
j_gene: TRBJ2-5
v_gene: TRBV2

CDR3aa: ASSLAVLQETQY
j_gene: TRBJ2-5
v_gene: TRBV7-9

CDR3aa: ASSLNSNYGYT
j_gene: TRBJ1-2
v_gene: TRBV5-4

CDR3aa: ASSSPGQGIYEQY
j_gene: TRBJ2-7
v_gene: TRBV7-2

CDR3aa: ASSPVTGPGEYIQY
j_gene: TRBJ2-4
v_gene: TRBV9

CDR3aa: ASGLRGTDTQY
j_gene: TRBJ2-3
v_gene: TRBV12-5

CDR3aa: ASSPDRVSNEQF
j_gene: TRBJ2-1
v_gene: TRBV7-3

CDR3aa: ASSGTGNQPQH
j_gene: TRBJ1-5
v_gene: TRBV10-2

CDR3aa: ASSLPGAGANTEAF
j_gene: TRBJ1-1
v_gene: TRBV7-9

CDR3aa: ASSLDMSVYGYT
j_gene: TRBJ1-2
v_gene: TRBV7-8

CDR3aa: ASSLDAGLDTQY
j_gene: TRBJ2-3
v_gene: TRBV5-1

CDR3aa: ASSLAGGNFYEQY
j_gene: TRBJ2-7
v_gene: TRBV7-9

CDR3aa: ASSLGQGNSPLH
j_gene: TRBJ1-6
v_gene: TRBV19

CDR3aa: ASSPDQGNGYT
j_gene: TRBJ1-2
v_gene: TRBV7-9

CDR3aa: ASSPGQAKQETQY
j_gene: TRBJ2-5
v_gene: TRBV4-1

CDR3aa: AWASGLATGELF
j_gene: TRBJ2-2
v_gene: TRBV30

CDR3aa: ASSLDMSSSYNEQF
j_gene: TRBJ2-1
v_gene: TRBV5-1

CDR3aa: ASSQDRSQGPYEQY
j_gene: TRBJ2-7
v_gene: TRBV4-1

CDR3aa: ASSQDGDTSYEQY
j_gene: TRBJ2-7
v_gene: TRBV4-2

CDR3aa: ASSGGTAAYGYT
j_gene: TRBJ1-2
v_gene: TRBV28

CDR3aa: SVRDESNQPQH
j_gene: TRBJ1-5
v_gene: TRBV29-1

CDR3aa: ASSIRLAGGTDTQY
j_gene: TRBJ2-3
v_gene: TRBV27

CDR3aa: ASSSGGYSGANVLT
j_gene: TRBJ2-6
v_gene: TRBV6-5